The 10 T cell receptor beta chains listed next were all sequenced from one sample in a study of response to subunit inactivated influenza vaccine. MiXCR was run by TCRdb on the RT-PCR reads, yielding one entry per CDR3 protein. The sample has a few hundred thousand distinct CDR3 sequences; 14% are singletons. The sequencing used PBMCs from blood, collected about 13 days after vaccination. The receptors were sampled from a man between 45 and 60 years old who received an inactivated influenza vaccine.

The chain couples TRBV7-2 to TRBJ1-1, with D perhaps TRBD1 (5 bases). Trimming took off 4 bases at V and 6 bases at J, with 12 bases between the two ends. The CDR3 runs 13 residues. The germline CDR1 and CDR2 sequences are SGHTA and FQGNSA. DNA for the CDR3: TGTGCCAGCAGCTCGCAGGGTGGAGCTGAAGCTTTCTTT. Translation: CASSSQGGAEAFF.

The chain has TRBV6-2 or TRBV6-3 and TRBJ2-7; TRBD1 agrees at 8 bases. The CDR3 has 14 amino acids. J lost 3 bases, V lost 2 bases, and 3 bases had no gene match. Looked up from germline, CDR1 is MNHEY and CDR2 is SVGEGT. Here the CDR3 reads CASSYARGLYEQYF. DNA of the CDR3: TGTGCCAGCAGTTACGCCAGGGGGCTCTACGAGCAGTACTTC.

The chain joins TRBV7-2 to TRBJ2-1; 13 bases match TRBD2. Germline CDR1 and CDR2: SGHTA and FQGNSA. There are 15 residues in the CDR3. V was pared by 5 bases and J by 9 bases, with 7 bases of the junction left unmatched. CDR3 protein: CASSRTSGGAGEQFF. The DNA of the CDR3 is TGTGCCAGCAGCCGAACTAGCGGGGGGGCCGGTGAGCAGTTCTTC. Combining the CDR3 with reference TRBV7-2 and TRBJ2-1 gives the whole variable domain GAGVSQSPSNKVTEKGKDVELRCDPISGHTALYWYRQSLGQGLEFLIYFQGNSAPDKSGLPSDRFSAERTGGSVSTLTIQRTQQEDSAVYLCASSRTSGGAGEQFFGPGTRLTVL.

This clonotype was counted between two and nine times. The chain uses TRBV2 and TRBJ2-1, with D unclear. Trimming shortened V by 3 bases and J by 7 bases, and 4 bases separated the two germline ends. The CDR3 length is 11 residues. From germline, CDR1 is SNHLY and CDR2 FYNNEI. CDR3 sequence reads: CASSEPNEQFF. CDR3 DNA: TGTGCCAGCAGTGAGCCTAATGAGCAGTTCTTC.

The chain links TRBV4-3 to TRBJ2-7; 7 positions agree with TRBD1. With V trimmed by 0 bases and J by 3 bases, 8 bases remained unmatched. The CDR3 sequence is 16 residues long. CDR1 LGHNA and CDR2 YSLEER come from the germline V gene. Written as DNA, the CDR3 is TGCGCCAGCAGCCAAGATGGCGCAGGGGGTCTCTACGAGCAGTACTTC. Its protein is CASSQDGAGGLYEQYF.

This clonotype was detected only a few times. The chain recombines TRBV29-1 with TRBJ2-1; a possible D gene is TRBD2 (7 bases). V gave up 4 bases and J gave up 2 bases, with 18 bases separating them. This CDR3 has 16 amino acids. CDR1 SQVTM and CDR2 ANQGSEA come from the germline V gene. CDR3: CSVGGGPGDTYNEQFF. The CDR3 DNA reads TGCAGCGTTGGGGGGGGGCCAGGCGACACCTACAATGAGCAGTTCTTC.

The chain carries TRBV5-1 and TRBJ2-5; unclear D gene. The length of the CDR3 is 14 residues. Trimming removed 3 bases at V and 4 bases at J, with 13 bases between. Germline assignment: CDR1 SGHRS and CDR2 YFSETQ. CDR3 amino acids: CASSWNGVRETQYF. DNA of the CDR3: TGCGCCAGCAGCTGGAATGGAGTGCGAGAGACCCAGTACTTC.

The sample holds one count of this clonotype. This chain joins TRBV6-1 and TRBJ2-2, with D hard to call. CDR1 is MNHNS, CDR2 SASEGT, per germline. The V gene lost 5 bases and the J gene lost 2 bases, with 12 bases spanning the gap. The CDR3 covers 15 residues. For the CDR3, the DNA is TGTGCCAGCAGTACGTTGCGGAGCAACACCGGGGAGCTGTTTTTT. Protein sequence: CASSTLRSNTGELFF.

This clonotype appeared a few times. This chain links TRBV4-1 with TRBJ2-1, with 8 positions matching TRBD2. Germline trimming cut 0 bases from V and 3 bases from J; bases unmatched to any gene: 7. Germline V lookup: CDR1 MGHRA, CDR2 YSYEKL. There are 17 residues in the CDR3. The CDR3 DNA reads as TGCGCCAGCAGCCAAGACTGGCTGCGGGGGGTCTACAATGAGCAGTTCTTC. As protein: CASSQDWLRGVYNEQFF.

V usage is TRBV4-3 and J usage is TRBJ2-7, with TRBD2 matching over 10 bases. J gave up 6 bases and V 3 bases, and 8 bases lay outside the gene matches. Looked up from germline, CDR1 is LGHNA and CDR2 is YSLEER. The CDR3 extends over 15 amino acids. The CDR3, as DNA: TGCGCCAGCAGCCAGGAACCGGGACTAGCGATCGAGCAGTACTTC. It encodes CASSQEPGLAIEQYF.